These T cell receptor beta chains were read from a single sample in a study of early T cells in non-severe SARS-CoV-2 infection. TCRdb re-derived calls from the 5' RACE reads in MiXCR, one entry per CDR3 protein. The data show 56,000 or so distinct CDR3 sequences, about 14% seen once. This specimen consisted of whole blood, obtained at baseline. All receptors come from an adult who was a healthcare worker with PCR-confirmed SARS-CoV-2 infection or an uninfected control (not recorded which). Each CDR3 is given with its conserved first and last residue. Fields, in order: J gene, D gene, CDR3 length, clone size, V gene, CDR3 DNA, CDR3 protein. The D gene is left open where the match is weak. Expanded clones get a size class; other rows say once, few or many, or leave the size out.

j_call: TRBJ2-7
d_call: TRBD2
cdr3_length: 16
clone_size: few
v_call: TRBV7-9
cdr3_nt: TGTGCCAGCAGCTTGTTTAGGACTAGCGGATCCTACGAGCAGTACTTC
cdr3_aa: CASSLFRTSGSYEQYF

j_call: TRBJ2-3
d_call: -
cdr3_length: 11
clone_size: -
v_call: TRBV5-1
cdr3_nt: TGCGCCAGCAGCTTTGCAGATACGCAGTATTTT
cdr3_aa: CASSFADTQYF

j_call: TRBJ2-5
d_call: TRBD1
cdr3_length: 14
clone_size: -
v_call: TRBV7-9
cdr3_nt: TGTGCCAGCAGCTTCCGGACAGGACAAGAGACCCAGTACTTC
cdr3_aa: CASSFRTGQETQYF

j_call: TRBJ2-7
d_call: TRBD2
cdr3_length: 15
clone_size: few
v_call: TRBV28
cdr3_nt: TGTGCCAGCAGTTCAGGGAGCGGGGGCACCTACGAGCAGTACTTC
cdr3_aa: CASSSGSGGTYEQYF

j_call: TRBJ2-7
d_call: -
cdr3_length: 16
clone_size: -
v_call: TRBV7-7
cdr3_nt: TGTGCCAGCAGCTTAGAGGGTAGAGGGACGGACTACGAGCAGTACTTC
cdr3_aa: CASSLEGRGTDYEQYF

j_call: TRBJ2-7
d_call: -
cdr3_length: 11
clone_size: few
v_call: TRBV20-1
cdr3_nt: TGCAGTGCTAACTCTGGCCACGAGCAGTACTTC
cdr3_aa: CSANSGHEQYF

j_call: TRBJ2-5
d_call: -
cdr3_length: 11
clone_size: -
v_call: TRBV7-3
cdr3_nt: TGTGCCAGCAGCATGGGAGGGACCCAGTACTTC
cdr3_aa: CASSMGGTQYF

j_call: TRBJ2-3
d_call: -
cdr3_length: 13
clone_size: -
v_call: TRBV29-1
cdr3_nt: TGCAGCGGGATGACAGGTCCAGGAGATACGCAGTATTTT
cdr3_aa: CSGMTGPGDTQYF

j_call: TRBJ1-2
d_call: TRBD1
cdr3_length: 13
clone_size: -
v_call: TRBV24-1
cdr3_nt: TGTGCCACCAGCCCACAGGGGTACTATGGCTACACCTTC
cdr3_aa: CATSPQGYYGYTF

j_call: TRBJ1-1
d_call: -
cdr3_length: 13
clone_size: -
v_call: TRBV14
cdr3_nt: TGTGCCAGCAGCCAAGATTTGAGGGCTGAAGCTTTCTTT
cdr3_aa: CASSQDLRAEAFF

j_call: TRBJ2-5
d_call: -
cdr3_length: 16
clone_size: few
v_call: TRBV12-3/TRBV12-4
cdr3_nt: TGTGCCAGCAGTCCTCTCGGTCCTCAAAGGGGAGAGACCCAGTACTTC
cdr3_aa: CASSPLGPQRGETQYF

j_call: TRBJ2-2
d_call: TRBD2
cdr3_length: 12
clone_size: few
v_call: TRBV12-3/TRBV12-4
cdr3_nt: TGTGCCACTAGCGGGATCATCGGGGAGCTGTTTTTT
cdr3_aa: CATSGIIGELFF

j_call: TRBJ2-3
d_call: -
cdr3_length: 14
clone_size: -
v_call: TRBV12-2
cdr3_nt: TGTGCAAGTCGCTCCCCCCCAGAATCAAATACGCAGTATTTT
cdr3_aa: CASRSPPESNTQYF

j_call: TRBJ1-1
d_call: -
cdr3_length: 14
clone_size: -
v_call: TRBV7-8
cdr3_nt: TGTGCCAGCAGCTTGGCAGTTAAGAACACTGAAGCTTTCTTT
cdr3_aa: CASSLAVKNTEAFF

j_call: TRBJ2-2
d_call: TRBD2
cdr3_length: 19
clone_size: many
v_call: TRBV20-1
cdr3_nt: TGCAGTGCTAGAGAAGGACGGCCCAGCGGGAGGTTCAACACCGGGGAGCTGTTTTTT
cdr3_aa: CSAREGRPSGRFNTGELFF

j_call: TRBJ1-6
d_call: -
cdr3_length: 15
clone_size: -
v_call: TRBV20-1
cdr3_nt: TGCAGTGCTAGAGATCAAGGAGGGGTTAATTCACCCCTCCACTTT
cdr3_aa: CSARDQGGVNSPLHF

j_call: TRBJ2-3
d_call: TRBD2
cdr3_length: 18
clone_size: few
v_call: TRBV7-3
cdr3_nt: TGTGCCAGCAGCCTGTCCCCTCGAGCGGGAGGTAACACAGATACGCAGTATTTT
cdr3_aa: CASSLSPRAGGNTDTQYF

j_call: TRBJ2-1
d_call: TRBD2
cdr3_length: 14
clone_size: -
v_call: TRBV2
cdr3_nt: TGTGCCAGCAGCGCGGGGGTTTGGTACAATGAGCAGTTCTTC
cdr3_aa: CASSAGVWYNEQFF

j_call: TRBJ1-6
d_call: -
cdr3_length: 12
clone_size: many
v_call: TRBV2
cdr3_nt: TGTGCCAGCAGTGATCAGGGACCACCCCTCCACTTT
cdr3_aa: CASSDQGPPLHF

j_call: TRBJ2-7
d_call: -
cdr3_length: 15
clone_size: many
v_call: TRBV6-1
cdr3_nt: TGTGCCAGCAGTGGTTCCGGGACACCTACCTACGAGCAGTACTTC
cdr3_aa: CASSGSGTPTYEQYF

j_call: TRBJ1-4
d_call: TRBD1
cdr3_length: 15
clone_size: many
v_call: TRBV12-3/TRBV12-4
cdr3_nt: TGTGCCAGCAGTCCTGGGACAGGGACTAATGAAAAACTGTTTTTT
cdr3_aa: CASSPGTGTNEKLFF